These 19 T cell receptor beta chains came from one sample sequenced in a study of T cells after yellow fever vaccination. TCRdb redid the calling of the 5' RACE reads with MiXCR, one entry per CDR3 protein. This sample has hundreds of thousands of distinct CDR3 sequences, with approximately 13% found just once. The sequences come from PBMCs, collected on the day of the yellow fever booster vaccination. These receptors were taken from a man younger than 40 who received the YFV17D yellow fever vaccine.

In this sample, this clonotype turned up a few times. This chain uses TRBV28 with TRBJ2-3; 11 positions agree with TRBD2. Germline-derived CDR1 and CDR2 are MDHEN and SYDVKM. The ends lost 5 bases at V and 3 bases at J; junction bases unmatched: 13. The CDR3 totals 18 residues. For the CDR3, the DNA is TGTGCCAGCAGTCTCACTTCATCTAGCGGGAGGAAGACAGATACGCAGTATTTT. Encoded protein: CASSLTSSSGRKTDTQYF.

The chain couples TRBV29-1 to TRBJ2-5; 8 positions agree with TRBD2. This CDR3 contains 14 residues. Germline-derived CDR1 and CDR2 are SQVTM and ANQGSEA. V was pared by 3 bases and J by 4 bases, with 7 bases of the junction left unmatched. CDR3 residues: CSVELVGGAETQYF. CDR3 DNA sequence: TGCAGCGTTGAGTTGGTCGGGGGGGCAGAGACCCAGTACTTC.

The genes are TRBV6-2 or TRBV6-3 and TRBJ2-1, with TRBD1 identical over 7 bases. The J segment lost 4 bases and the V segment lost 2 bases, leaving 2 bases of the junction unmatched. Germline CDR1 is MNHEY and CDR2 is SVGEGT. CDR3 length: 14 amino acids. The CDR3 reads CASSYLGQYNEQFF. The CDR3 nucleotides read TGTGCCAGCAGTTACCTGGGACAGTACAATGAGCAGTTCTTC.

This clonotype was observed a handful of times. The chain is built from TRBV28 and TRBJ2-2; a weak D match, TRBD1 (7 bases). From germline, CDR1 is MDHEN and CDR2 SYDVKM. This CDR3 spans 16 amino acids. V was pared by 7 bases and J by 5 bases, with 20 bases between. This CDR3 reads CASKLGGGPLTGELFF. The CDR3 nucleotides are TGTGCCAGCAAGCTCGGAGGGGGCCCGTTAACCGGGGAGCTGTTTTTT. Full variable domain (rest looked up from reference TRBV28 and TRBJ2-2): DVKVTQSSRYLVKRTGEKVFLECVQDMDHENMFWYRQDPGLGLRLIYFSYDVKMKEKGDIPEGYSVSREKKERFSLILESASTNQTSMYLCASKLGGGPLTGELFFGEGSRLTVL.

This clonotype has a handful of counts. The V call is TRBV9, the J call TRBJ2-5; 8 bases match TRBD2. The CDR3 has 17 residues. Germline V CDR1 and CDR2: SGDLS, YYNGEE. J gave up 4 bases and V 3 bases, and 14 bases lay outside the gene matches. CDR3 residues: CASSEAPTSGGRETQYF. CDR3 DNA sequence: TGTGCCAGCAGCGAGGCCCCAACTAGCGGAGGGCGAGAGACCCAGTACTTC. The full variable domain, in which reference TRBV9 and TRBJ2-5 provide the parts outside the CDR3, is DSGVTQTPKHLITATGQRVTLRCSPRSGDLSVYWYQQSLDQGLQFLIQYYNGEERAKGNILERFSAQQFPDLHSELNLSSLELGDSALYFCASSEAPTSGGRETQYFGPGTRLLVL.

CDR3 coding DNA: TGTGCCAGCAGCCGGGACCAATACGAGCAGTACTTC. The encoded protein is CASSRDQYEQYF. The chain combines TRBV3-1 with TRBJ2-7, with D perhaps TRBD1 or TRBD2 (5 bases each). Germline V gene sequence: CDR1 LGHDT, CDR2 YNNKEL (reference sequence). V lost 4 bases, J lost 4 bases, and 8 bases lay in between. The length of the CDR3 is 12 residues.

This clonotype has a handful of counts. J is TRBJ2-5 and V is TRBV27, with D perhaps matching TRBD1 (6 bases). Germline CDR1 MNHEY, CDR2 SMNVEV (reference sequence). This CDR3 comprises 15 residues. Trimming stripped 7 bases from V and 1 base from J, with 16 bases between. The CDR3 sequence: CASMSPGARQETQYF. In DNA form, the CDR3 reads TGTGCCAGCATGTCCCCAGGGGCTCGCCAAGAGACCCAGTACTTC.

The genes are TRBV25-1 and TRBJ1-2; D ambiguous. This CDR3 spans 10 amino acids. Germline V lookup: CDR1 MGHDK, CDR2 SYGVNS. V was trimmed by 3 bases and J by 7 bases, leaving 3 bases between them. The CDR3 sequence is CASSEIGYTF. The CDR3 DNA is TGTGCCAGCAGTGAGATTGGCTACACCTTC.

The gene calls are TRBV9 and TRBJ2-2; no definite D call. Germline V gives CDR1 SGDLS, CDR2 YYNGEE. The CDR3 has 15 amino acids. The V end lost 1 base, the J end lost 6 bases, and 13 bases lay between the germline ends. CDR3: CASSVRLAPAGELFF. Written as DNA, the CDR3 is TGTGCCAGCAGCGTAAGATTAGCTCCCGCCGGGGAGCTGTTTTTT.

This clonotype was seen at least ten times. The genes are TRBV29-1 and TRBJ2-1; TRBD2 is a possible D gene (6 bases). Trimming cost V 4 bases and J 7 bases, with 17 bases left between them. CDR3 length: 14 residues. The germline V gene encodes CDR1 SQVTM and CDR2 ANQGSEA. CDR3 coding DNA: TGCAGCGTTGGTACGGGAGCGACGGTAAATGAGCAGTTCTTC. Translation: CSVGTGATVNEQFF.

V and J are TRBV5-4 and TRBJ2-1, with 7 bases lining up with TRBD2. The CDR3 contains 15 residues. Germline V lookup: CDR1 SGHNT, CDR2 YYREEE (reference sequence). V lost 2 bases to trimming and J lost 7 bases; unmatched junction nucleotides: 9. The CDR3 loop reads CASSFGAGVRNEQFF. The CDR3 DNA reads TGTGCCAGCAGCTTCGGTGCGGGAGTGAGAAATGAGCAGTTCTTC.

V is TRBV20-1 and J is TRBJ2-5, with 7 bases matching TRBD1. Germline V CDR1 and CDR2: DFQATT, SNEGSKA (reference sequence). Trimming removed 6 bases from V and 1 base from J; junction bases left unmatched: 11. The CDR3 consists of 15 residues. CDR3 bases: TGCAGTGCGCAACGGGGACAGATATCCCAAGAGACCCAGTACTTC. Translation: CSAQRGQISQETQYF.

The chain couples TRBV12-3 or TRBV12-4 to TRBJ1-2, with D possibly matching TRBD1 (5 bases). The CDR3 length is 15 residues. Trimming removed 0 bases at V and 4 bases at J, with 12 bases between. CDR3 loop: CASSLAFGGVYGYTF. CDR3 nucleotides: TGTGCCAGCAGTTTAGCGTTCGGAGGGGTCTATGGCTACACCTTC.

The chain combines TRBV27 with TRBJ1-1; D is uncertain. The CDR3 covers 14 residues. Looked up from germline, CDR1 is MNHEY and CDR2 is SMNVEV (reference sequence). V gave up 5 bases and J gave up 10 bases, with 20 bases separating them. This CDR3 reads CASSVQPTGWVAFF. The DNA for the CDR3 is TGTGCCAGCAGTGTCCAGCCCACGGGATGGGTAGCTTTCTTT.

This clonotype was observed a few times. The rearrangement joins TRBV14 to TRBJ2-7; maybe TRBD2 (5 bases). Germline assignment: CDR1 SGHDN and CDR2 FVKESK. CDR3 size: 14 residues. V dropped 1 base and J dropped 5 bases, with 12 bases sitting between them. The chain's CDR3 is CASSQVASFNEQYF. The CDR3 DNA reads as TGTGCCAGCAGCCAAGTCGCTAGCTTCAACGAGCAGTACTTC. Full variable domain (rest looked up from reference TRBV14 and TRBJ2-7): EAGVTQFPSHSVIEKGQTVTLRCDPISGHDNLYWYRRVMGKEIKFLLHFVKESKQDESGMPNNRFLAERTGGTYSTLKVQPAELEDSGVYFCASSQVASFNEQYFGPGTRLTVT.

This clonotype was seen just once. The chain is built from TRBV5-4 and TRBJ2-1; 8 bases are shared with TRBD2. The CDR3 runs 15 residues. The germline V gene has CDR1 SGHNT and CDR2 YYREEE (reference sequence). Unmatched junction bases numbered 10, after V lost 5 bases and J lost 6 bases. CDR3 sequence reads: CASRVSGSASNEQFF. The CDR3 nucleotides are TGTGCCAGCAGAGTCAGCGGGAGCGCAAGCAATGAGCAGTTCTTC. Based on the CDR3 plus reference TRBV5-4 and TRBJ2-1, the full variable domain is ETGVTQSPTHLIKTRGQQVTLRCSSQSGHNTVSWYQQALGQGPQFIFQYYREEENGRGNFPPRFSGLQFPNYSSELNVNALELDDSALYLCASRVSGSASNEQFFGPGTRLTVL.

This sequence joins TRBV5-6 and TRBJ1-1; D gene unclear. The CDR3 is made up of 15 amino acids. V dropped 2 bases and J dropped 3 bases, with 14 bases sitting between them. Germline-derived CDR1 and CDR2 are SGHDT and YYEEEE. The CDR3: CASSFGPSGDTEAFF. CDR3 DNA: TGTGCCAGCAGCTTTGGCCCATCCGGCGACACTGAAGCTTTCTTT.

This clonotype showed up many times. The gene calls are TRBV4-3 and TRBJ2-4, with a weak D call TRBD2 (5 bases). Trimming left V 4 bases short and J 8 bases short, with 12 bases between. This CDR3 has 13 residues. Germline-derived CDR1 and CDR2 are LGHNA and YSLEER. CDR3: CASSPRTGDIQYF. For the CDR3, the DNA is TGCGCCAGCAGCCCCCGGACTGGGGACATTCAGTACTTC.

The chain joins TRBV4-3 to TRBJ2-3, with TRBD2 matching over 10 bases. V lost 4 bases, J lost 4 bases, and 11 bases stayed unmatched. The V gene's germline CDR1 is LGHNA and CDR2 YSLEER. This CDR3 contains 17 residues. Here the CDR3 reads CASSRTGASGSSDTQYF. The CDR3 DNA is TGCGCCAGCAGCCGGACAGGAGCTAGCGGGAGTTCAGATACGCAGTATTTT.